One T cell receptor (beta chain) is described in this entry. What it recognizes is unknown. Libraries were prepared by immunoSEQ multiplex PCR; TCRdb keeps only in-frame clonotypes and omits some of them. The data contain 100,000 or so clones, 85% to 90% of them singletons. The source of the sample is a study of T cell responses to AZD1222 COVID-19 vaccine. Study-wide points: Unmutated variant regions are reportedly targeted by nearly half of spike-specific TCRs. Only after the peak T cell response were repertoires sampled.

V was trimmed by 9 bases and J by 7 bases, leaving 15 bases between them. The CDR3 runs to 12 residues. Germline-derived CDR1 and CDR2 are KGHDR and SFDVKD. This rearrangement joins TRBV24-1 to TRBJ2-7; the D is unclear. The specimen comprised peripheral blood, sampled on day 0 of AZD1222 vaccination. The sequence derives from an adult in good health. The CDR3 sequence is CATEQRPGEQYF. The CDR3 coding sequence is TGTGCCACCGAACAGAGACCTGGGGAGCAGTACTTC.